The 25 T cell receptor beta chains below were found in one sample sequenced in a study of T cells in Graves' hyperthyroidism and ophthalmopathy. The CDR3 regions of TCR beta were amplified from RNA transcripts. Initially, a first-round RT-PCR of the TCR CDR3 employed the HTBI primer set. TCRdb re-called the multiplex PCR reads with MiXCR, one entry per CDR3 protein. The table shows about 620,000 distinct CDR3 sequences, with about 17% occurring only once. The specimen sequenced was blood. The receptors were sampled from a woman aged 30 to 39 with Graves' hyperthyroidism.

This clonotype came up a few times. This rearrangement joins TRBV14 to TRBJ2-1, with TRBD1 identical over 7 bases. CDR3 length: 17 residues. Looked up from germline, CDR1 is SGHDN and CDR2 is FVKESK. The trim removed 4 bases at V and 1 base at J, leaving 10 bases unmatched. The CDR3 protein is CASSLQTGTYSYNEQFF. In nucleotides, the CDR3 is TGTGCCAGCAGCCTCCAGACAGGGACCTATTCCTACAATGAGCAGTTCTTC.

This clonotype was detected only a few times. The rearrangement links TRBV30 to TRBJ1-3, with a possible D match to TRBD1 (5 bases). CDR3 length: 14 amino acids. Germline lookup yields CDR1 GTSNPN and CDR2 SVGIG (reference sequence). With 3 bases removed from V and 0 bases from J, the gap between germline ends came to 9 bases. The DNA for the CDR3 is TGTGCCTGGAGGGGTAGGGGCTCTGGAAACACCATATATTTT. It encodes CAWRGRGSGNTIYF.

This clonotype was seen repeatedly, ten times or more. This chain uses TRBV11-2 with TRBJ2-3, with TRBD2 identical over 7 bases. In germline, CDR1 is SGHAT, CDR2 FQNNGV. Trimming removed 3 bases from V and 7 bases from J; junction bases left unmatched: 10. This CDR3 comprises 15 residues. CDR3 nucleotides: TGTGCCAGCAGCTTTACTAGCGAAATCATGTATACGCAGTATTTT. Its protein product is CASSFTSEIMYTQYF.

This clonotype was counted between two and nine times. This may come from a read error, since a much larger clone is one base off. The conserved closing phenylalanine or tryptophan is absent in this CDR3, likely reflecting a read error. This chain uses TRBV7-3 with TRBJ1-1; D is uncertain. The CDR3 length is 14 residues. Trimming cost V 0 bases and J 1 base, with 6 bases left between them. Germline-derived CDR1 and CDR2 are SGHTA and FQGTGA. DNA of the CDR3: TGTGCCAGCAGCTTAACCGGGTCGAACACTGAAGCTTTCCTT. Its protein product is CASSLTGSNTEAFL.

This clonotype was detected many times. This chain links TRBV12-3 or TRBV12-4 with TRBJ2-1; a weak D match, TRBD2 (6 bases). The length of the CDR3 is 14 residues. V lost 3 bases and J lost 4, with 10 bases in between. CDR3 residues: CASSFRAGYNEQFF. The CDR3 DNA reads as TGTGCCAGCAGTTTCAGGGCGGGGTACAATGAGCAGTTCTTC.

This clonotype was observed many times. V gene TRBV7-3 combines with J gene TRBJ2-3; D gene unclear. V was shortened by 5 bases and J by 2 bases, with 8 bases between the two germline ends. Germline CDR1 and CDR2: SGHTA and FQGTGA. This CDR3 is built from 13 residues. The CDR3, as DNA: TGTGCCAGCAGCCGACTCATCACAGATACGCAGTATTTT. Its translation: CASSRLITDTQYF. Drawing the rest from reference TRBV7-3 and TRBJ2-3, the complete variable domain is GAGVSQTPSNKVTEKGKYVELRCDPISGHTALYWYRQSLGQGPEFLIYFQGTGAADDSGLPNDRFFAVRPEGSVSTLKIQRTERGDSAVYLCASSRLITDTQYFGPGTRLTVL.

The table lists this clonotype with a few counts. The chain joins TRBV12-3 or TRBV12-4 to TRBJ2-4; D unresolved. The CDR3 covers 15 residues. V shed 3 bases and J shed 0 bases, with 9 bases lying between them. CDR3 coding DNA: TGTGCCAGCAGTTTCCAGGTCTTAGCCAAAAACATTCAGTACTTC. Protein sequence: CASSFQVLAKNIQYF.

This clonotype was seen many times. The rearrangement joins TRBV20-1 to TRBJ2-7; D tentatively reads TRBD1 or TRBD2 (5 bases each). Trimming left V 5 bases short and J 2 bases short, with 16 bases between. Germline V gene data show CDR1 as DFQATT and CDR2 as SNEGSKA (reference sequence). CDR3 length: 14 amino acids. The CDR3 loop reads CSARASGRTYEQYF. In nucleotides, the CDR3 is TGCAGTGCTCGGGCCTCAGGGAGAACCTACGAGCAGTACTTC.

This clonotype was counted ten times or more. The CDR3 protein is CASRADSNYGYTF. The CDR3 DNA sequence: TGTGCCAGCAGGGCAGACAGCAACTATGGCTACACCTTC. The rearrangement joins TRBV7-2 to TRBJ1-2; TRBD1 is a possible D gene (5 bases). The CDR3 loop spans 13 amino acids. Trimming cost V 6 bases and J 2 bases, with 10 bases left between them. In germline, CDR1 is SGHTA, CDR2 FQGNSA.

This clonotype was counted between two and nine times. The genes are TRBV12-3 or TRBV12-4 and TRBJ1-5; D perhaps matches TRBD1 (6 bases). CDR3 length: 14 residues. Trimming left V 6 bases short and J 3 bases short, with 12 bases between. The CDR3 DNA is TGTGCCAGCAGCCTATGGGGGCTCAATCAGCCCCAGCATTTT. Its protein is CASSLWGLNQPQHF.

This clonotype has ten or more counts. V is TRBV6-2 or TRBV6-3 and J is TRBJ2-1; the D gene is possibly TRBD2 (5 bases). Trimming cost V 2 bases and J 13 bases, with 15 bases left between them. Germline V lookup: CDR1 MNHEY, CDR2 SVGEGT. The CDR3 contains 13 residues. CDR3 region: CASSYDTQTGQFF. The CDR3 nucleotides are TGTGCCAGCAGTTACGACACTCAAACGGGACAGTTCTTC.

At least ten counts were recorded for this clonotype. This chain uses TRBV10-3 with TRBJ2-1; TRBD2 matches at 12 bases. The CDR3 consists of 14 residues. Trimming cost V 10 bases and J 5 bases; bases outside gene matches: 6. Germline V lookup: CDR1 ENHRY, CDR2 SYGVKD. The CDR3 DNA reads as TGTGCCACCAAGACTAGCGGGAGCCACAATGAGCAGTTCTTC. Its protein is CATKTSGSHNEQFF.

Ten or more counts support this clonotype. V and J are TRBV28 and TRBJ1-5; D possibly corresponds to TRBD1 (6 bases). Germline CDR1 is MDHEN and CDR2 is SYDVKM. The CDR3 contains 18 residues. V dropped 5 bases and J dropped 5 bases, with 25 bases sitting between them. The CDR3 coding sequence is TGTGCCAGCAGTGCGTACCCCCTACTTGGACAGAAAGATCAGCCCCAGCATTTT. This sequence encodes CASSAYPLLGQKDQPQHF.

V and J are TRBV29-1 and TRBJ1-1, with D possibly matching TRBD1 (5 bases). Germline assignment: CDR1 SQVTM and CDR2 ANQGSEA. Trimming shortened V by 3 bases and J by 5 bases, and 13 bases separated the two germline ends. There are 13 residues in the CDR3. The CDR3 is CSVEGVGTTEAFF. DNA of the CDR3: TGCAGCGTTGAGGGGGTAGGAACGACTGAAGCTTTCTTT.

This clonotype has at least ten counts. The genes are TRBV6-1 and TRBJ1-1; TRBD1 matches 8 bases. Trimming cost V 6 bases and J 1 base; bases outside gene matches: 7. Germline V CDR1 and CDR2: MNHNS, SASEGT. The CDR3 runs 15 residues. CDR3: CASRRDRSGNTEAFF. CDR3 bases: TGTGCCAGCAGACGGGACAGGAGTGGGAACACTGAAGCTTTCTTT.

V usage is TRBV5-1 and J usage is TRBJ2-3; D uncertain. The V end lost 6 bases, the J end lost 2 bases, and 13 bases lay between the germline ends. The CDR3 runs to 14 residues. CDR1 and CDR2 (germline): SGHRS, YFSETQ. CDR3: CASTGLVFTDTQYF. The CDR3 region has the DNA TGCGCCAGCACGGGCCTAGTGTTCACAGATACGCAGTATTTT.

This clonotype was observed a few times. This chain links TRBV7-9 with TRBJ1-1; a possible D gene is TRBD1 (6 bases). Germline V gene data show CDR1 as SEHNR and CDR2 as FQNEAQ (reference sequence). Trimming pared 6 bases from V and 1 base from J, leaving 15 bases between. The length of the CDR3 is 15 residues. CDR3 in amino acids: CASSFPGQRNTEAFF. In DNA, the CDR3 is TGTGCCAGCAGTTTTCCGGGACAACGGAACACTGAAGCTTTCTTT.

This clonotype was recorded at least ten times. V gene TRBV3-1 combines with J gene TRBJ1-4; tentatively, D is TRBD1 (6 bases). Trimming shortened V by 3 bases and J by 3 bases, and 11 bases separated the two germline ends. The germline V gene has CDR1 LGHDT and CDR2 YNNKEL (reference sequence). This CDR3 is 15 amino acids long. This chain's CDR3 is CASSQPDSANEKLFF. CDR3 nucleotides: TGTGCCAGCAGCCAGCCGGACAGCGCTAATGAAAAACTGTTTTTT.

V gene TRBV3-1 combines with J gene TRBJ2-1, with 8 bases lining up with TRBD2. Losses at the gene ends were 6 bases for V and 5 bases for J; bases not matched to a gene: 9. This CDR3 region has 15 residues. Germline CDR1 reads LGHDT; CDR2 reads YNNKEL (reference sequence). The CDR3 loop reads CASSLSGSRDNEQFF. For the CDR3, the DNA is TGTGCCAGCAGTCTCAGCGGGAGTAGGGACAATGAGCAGTTCTTC.

The chain carries TRBV20-1 and TRBJ2-3; no definite D call. The CDR3 has 14 amino acids. Germline V gene lookup returns CDR1 DFQATT and CDR2 SNEGSKA (reference sequence). Trimming cost V 1 base and J 0 bases, with 8 bases left between them. DNA for the CDR3: TGCAGTGCTAGAGTTAGCAGTAGCACAGATACGCAGTATTTT. As protein: CSARVSSSTDTQYF.

This clonotype came up a few times. This chain's CDR3 is CASRFGGKAYEQYF. The CDR3 coding sequence is TGTGCCAGCAGATTTGGAGGGAAGGCCTACGAGCAGTACTTC. V is TRBV13 and J is TRBJ2-7; D perhaps matches TRBD2 (6 bases). Trimming shortened V by 6 bases and J by 2 bases, and 14 bases separated the two germline ends. The V gene's germline CDR1 is PRHDT and CDR2 FYEKMQ (reference sequence). This CDR3 has 14 residues.

V gene TRBV3-1 combines with J gene TRBJ1-4; 7 bases fit TRBD1. The germline gives CDR1 LGHDT, CDR2 YNNKEL (reference sequence). The CDR3 loop spans 15 amino acids. V shed 2 bases, J shed 6 bases, and the junction held 6 bases outside the gene matches. The CDR3 is CASSQNEGAHEKLFF. CDR3 nucleotides: TGTGCCAGCAGCCAAAACGAGGGGGCTCATGAAAAACTGTTTTTT.

This clonotype was detected ten times or more. This chain links TRBV6-1 with TRBJ1-1, with TRBD1 matching 9 bases. Germline CDR1 MNHNS, CDR2 SASEGT. This CDR3 has 14 residues. J lost 3 bases, V lost 6 bases, and 5 bases had no gene match. Here the CDR3 reads CASSAQGADTEAFF. The CDR3 nucleotides are TGTGCCAGCAGCGCACAGGGGGCTGACACTGAAGCTTTCTTT.

The sample holds one count of this clonotype. J is TRBJ1-2 and V is TRBV3-1, with D possibly matching TRBD1 (5 bases). Germline lookup yields CDR1 LGHDT and CDR2 YNNKEL (reference sequence). CDR3 length: 13 amino acids. V lost 1 base and J 14 bases, leaving 17 bases between the germline ends. CDR3 DNA sequence: TGTGCCAGCAGCCAAGGGGGGAACGACAAATATACCTTC. Translating it yields CASSQGGNDKYTF.

This clonotype showed up just a few times. The V call is TRBV28, the J call TRBJ2-1, with 10 bases aligning to TRBD1. The V gene's germline CDR1 is MDHEN and CDR2 SYDVKM. This CDR3 is built from 15 residues. Trimming took 0 bases from V and 7 from J; bases not matched to a gene: 3. CDR3 DNA sequence: TGTGCCAGCAGTTTATGGGGACAGGGGAATAATGAGCAGTTCTTC. This gives the protein CASSLWGQGNNEQFF. Complete variable domain (other parts from reference TRBV28 and TRBJ2-1): DVKVTQSSRYLVKRTGEKVFLECVQDMDHENMFWYRQDPGLGLRLIYFSYDVKMKEKGDIPEGYSVSREKKERFSLILESASTNQTSMYLCASSLWGQGNNEQFFGPGTRLTVL.